This T cell receptor (beta chain) was captured by sequencing in a study of cytomegalovirus exposure and HLA in healthy donors. Study at large: Counted in an early data release were 85 million or so unique TCRs from HLA-typed donors. Of approximately 400 genotyped donors, about 81% clustered with self-reported Caucasian donors.

Donors showed nominal health when sampled, although they likely had unrecorded immune exposures. Points from the study as a whole: Versus the approximately 700-donor mean, an Asian-associated ancestry cluster reportedly showed fewer N-insertions in a later analysis.

Trimming shortened V by 7 bases and J by 4 bases, and 7 bases separated the two germline ends. The CDR3 has 11 residues. The germline CDR1 and CDR2 sequences are SQVTM and ANQGSEA. Comment on this clone: Antigen specificity is unknown.

The PCR employed 60 Vbeta primers together with 13 Jbeta primers. TCRdb's copy holds only in-frame clones and misses some; the assay was immunoSEQ multiplex PCR. The top ten clones hold less than 4% of a sample with approximately 170,000 clones, roughly 81% of them seen once. Specimen: PBMCs. The receptor was isolated from a woman in her thirties in good health and CMV-seropositive. This chain joins TRBV29-1 and TRBJ1-4; D not resolved. CDR3 DNA: TGCAGCGCGGGATATAATGAAAAACTGTTTTTT. It is translated as CSAGYNEKLFF. The complete variable domain, with remaining parts taken from reference TRBV29-1 and TRBJ1-4, reads SAVISQKPSRDICQRGTSLTIQCQVDSQVTMMFWYRQQPGQSLTLIATANQGSEATYESGFVIDKFPISRPNLTFSTLTVSNMSPEDSSIYLCSAGYNEKLFFGSGTQLSVL.